This TCR beta chain came from a study of T-cell reconstitution after alpha-beta-depleted transplantation in children. Study results and caveats: Several patients had high TCRbeta diversity at day 60; it came from surviving recipient T cells and thymic progenitors. At one year after transplant, newly produced T cells mostly accounted for T-cell counts and diversity. Several hundred expanded graft clones reportedly gave rise to the alpha-beta T cells present about two months after transplant.

The library targeted TCRbeta and was prepared with unique molecular identifiers. In TCRdb, the PCR reads were re-called with MiXCR into one record per CDR3 protein. The data hold just over 950,000 distinct CDR3 sequences, with less than 30% observed a single time. Trimming removed 1 base at V and 4 bases at J, with 10 bases between. Germline-derived CDR1 and CDR2 are MGHRA and YSYEKL. This CDR3 has 14 residues. Remarks on this clonotype: Its antigen is not known.

The source is a boy under two years old who had a stem cell transplant for SCID, so the T cells may come from the graft donor. This material consisted of PBMCs, mostly from graft donor cells, taken 360 days after TCRalphabeta/CD19-depleted stem cell transplant. The chain couples TRBV4-1 to TRBJ1-2; D is unresolved. CDR3: CASSQAIRAYGYTF. CDR3 coding DNA: TGCGCCAGCAGCCAAGCAATAAGGGCCTATGGCTACACCTTC.